Listed below are T cell receptor beta chains from one sample, sequenced in a study of a mutant IDH1 vaccine in newly diagnosed glioma. Antigen specificity for these receptors is unknown. Assay: immunoSEQ multiplex PCR; the TCRdb copy retains only in-frame clones and omits some. In the table there are about 38,000 clones, about four fifths of which are singletons. Sequenced here: PBMCs, sampled from a glioma patient whose treatment included an IDH1 peptide vaccine. Every receptor here comes from a man in his forties with glioma. CDR3s include the opening cysteine and the closing phenylalanine or tryptophan. D genes are given only for firm matches. Clone size appears in some rows only: once, few, many, or a class for an expanded clone.

DNA	CDR3	D	size	J	V
TGTGCCAGCACGGACGATGATGGAAACACCATATATTTT	CASTDDDGNTIYF	-	-	TRBJ1-3	TRBV9
TGCGCCAGCAGCCAAAAGACGGTAGCGGGAGGACGCACAGATACGCAGTATTTT	CASSQKTVAGGRTDTQYF	TRBD2	-	TRBJ2-3	TRBV4-1
TGTGCCAGCAGCTCACTGCTCCGACAGGGGGCGGGGGAGCTGTTTTTT	CASSSLLRQGAGELFF	TRBD1	-	TRBJ2-2	TRBV7-9
TGTGCCAGTAAACGTTCCACCGGGGCAGATACGCAGTATTTT	CASKRSTGADTQYF	-	-	TRBJ2-3	TRBV19
TGTGCCAGCAGTTCCTGGCGCGGTGGAGGCAAAGAGACCCAGTACTTC	CASSSWRGGGKETQYF	-	-	TRBJ2-5	TRBV7-6
TGTGCCAGCTCAACATCTCCCGGCGGTCGGTATGAAAAACTGTTTTTT	CASSTSPGGRYEKLFF	-	-	TRBJ1-4	TRBV18
TGCGCCAGCAGCTTGTCCGGACAGGGGGCGCAGGAGACCCAGTACTTC	CASSLSGQGAQETQYF	TRBD1	once	TRBJ2-5	TRBV5-1
TGTGCCAGCAGCGTGGGAGCGGGAGGGAATCTGGACGGGGAGCTGTTTTTT	CASSVGAGGNLDGELFF	TRBD2	-	TRBJ2-2	TRBV9
TGCGCCAGCAGTCAATCGGGTGGGGCAGAAAAGGCAACTAATGAAAAACTGTTTTTT	CASSQSGGAEKATNEKLFF	-	-	TRBJ1-4	TRBV23-1
TGTGCCAGCAGTCCCATTTTGGCGGGAGGGCCCTACGAGCAGTACTTC	CASSPILAGGPYEQYF	TRBD2	few	TRBJ2-7	TRBV27
TGTGCCAGCAGCCCTAGTCGGAATCAGCCCCAGCATTTT	CASSPSRNQPQHF	-	-	TRBJ1-5	TRBV7-3
TGTGCCATCAGTGATTTACCGGGGACTGAAGCTTTCTTT	CAISDLPGTEAFF	-	-	TRBJ1-1	TRBV10-3
TGTGCCATCGGGGGAGGCTCCTACGAGCAGTACTTC	CAIGGGSYEQYF	-	once	TRBJ2-7	TRBV10-3
TGCGCCAGCAGCTTGGCCCCGGGACGGACTATGATAGCTGAAGCTTTCTTT	CASSLAPGRTMIAEAFF	-	-	TRBJ1-1	TRBV5-1
TGTGCCAGCAGTTTTGTGGGGGATAATCAGCCCCAGCATTTT	CASSFVGDNQPQHF	-	-	TRBJ1-5	TRBV27
TGTGCCAGCAGTTTGGCGCCGAAGGCTGAAGCTTTCTTT	CASSLAPKAEAFF	-	-	TRBJ1-1	TRBV28
TGTGCCAGCAGTGTTCCGGGCGGTGGGCAGTTCTTC	CASSVPGGGQFF	-	-	TRBJ2-1	TRBV6-1
TGTGCCAGCAGTTTAGGGGCGCCCACAGATACGCAGTATTTT	CASSLGAPTDTQYF	-	-	TRBJ2-3	TRBV6-5
TGTGCCATCAGCCAACGGGACACCCGCACCGGGGAGCTGTTTTTT	CAISQRDTRTGELFF	-	-	TRBJ2-2	TRBV10-3
TGTGCCAGCAGTACCCCCCAGACAGCTCGAGGCTACACCTTC	CASSTPQTARGYTF	-	few	TRBJ1-2	TRBV28
TGTGCCACCAGCTTAAGCAGGGGGCTGATGTACGAGCAGTACTTC	CATSLSRGLMYEQYF	TRBD1	-	TRBJ2-7	TRBV15
TGTGCCAGCAGCCCAGGGGATTATAATTCACCCCTCCACTTT	CASSPGDYNSPLHF	-	-	TRBJ1-6	TRBV7-2
TGTGCCAGTAGTAAAGCAAGCAATACAGGGTCTGGCAATCAGCCCCAGCATTTT	CASSKASNTGSGNQPQHF	-	-	TRBJ1-5	TRBV19
TGTGCCAGCAGCTCCTACATGGGAACCTACGAGCAGTACTTC	CASSSYMGTYEQYF	-	-	TRBJ2-7	TRBV21-1
TGTGCCAGCAGTTTAGGACAGGGCGCCCCGAGCTCCTATAATTCACCCCTCCACTTT	CASSLGQGAPSSYNSPLHF	TRBD1	-	TRBJ1-6	TRBV28
TGTGCCAGCAGCCCTAACGACAGGTACGAGCAGTACTTC	CASSPNDRYEQYF	-	once	TRBJ2-7	TRBV5-5
TGTGCCAGTAGTCCCGGACAGAAGAACACTGAAGCTTTCTTT	CASSPGQKNTEAFF	-	-	TRBJ1-1	TRBV19
TGTGCCAGCAGCTTCACGTTTGGTAGCCGAGACAATGAGCAGTTCTTC	CASSFTFGSRDNEQFF	-	-	TRBJ2-1	TRBV7-9
TGTGCCAGCAGCATAGCCACAGGGAAGAGGGACTATGGCCACACCTTC	CASSIATGKRDYGHTF	-	-	TRBJ1-2	TRBV7-9
TGTGCCAGCAGTGACTCGCGGGGGGCCACAGATACGCAGTATTTT	CASSDSRGATDTQYF	TRBD2	-	TRBJ2-3	TRBV6-4
TGTGCCAGTAGTAAACAGGCCTGGGGCTATGGCTACACCTTC	CASSKQAWGYGYTF	-	-	TRBJ1-2	TRBV19
TGTGCCAGCAGCTTGGAAACGGGAGCTCCCGGAGAAAAACTGTTTTTT	CASSLETGAPGEKLFF	-	-	TRBJ1-4	TRBV5-6
TGTGCCAGCAGCTCCACCCGGGGGAGCTCCTACAATGAGCAGTTCTTC	CASSSTRGSSYNEQFF	-	-	TRBJ2-1	TRBV2
TGTGCCAGCACCAGACAAGGAGCCTACACAGATACGCAGTATTTT	CASTRQGAYTDTQYF	-	-	TRBJ2-3	TRBV7-9